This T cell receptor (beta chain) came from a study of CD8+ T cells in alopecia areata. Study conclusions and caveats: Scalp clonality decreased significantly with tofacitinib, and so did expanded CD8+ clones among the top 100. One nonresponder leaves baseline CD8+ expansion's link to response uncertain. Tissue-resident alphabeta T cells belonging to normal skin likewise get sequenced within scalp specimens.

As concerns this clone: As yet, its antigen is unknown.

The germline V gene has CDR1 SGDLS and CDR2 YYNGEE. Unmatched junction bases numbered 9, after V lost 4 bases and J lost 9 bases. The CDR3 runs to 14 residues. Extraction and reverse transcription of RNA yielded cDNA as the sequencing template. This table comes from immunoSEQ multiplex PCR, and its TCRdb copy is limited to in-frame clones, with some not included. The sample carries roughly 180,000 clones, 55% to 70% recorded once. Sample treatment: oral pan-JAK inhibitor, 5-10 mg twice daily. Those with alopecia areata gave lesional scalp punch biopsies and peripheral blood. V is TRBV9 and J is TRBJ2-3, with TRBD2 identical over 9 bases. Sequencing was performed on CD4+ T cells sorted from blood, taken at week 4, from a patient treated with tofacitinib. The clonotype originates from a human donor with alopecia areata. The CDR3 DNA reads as TGTGCCAGCAGCCCTCGGCGGGGGGGCGAGACGCAGTATTTT. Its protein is CASSPRRGGETQYF.